A selection of T cell receptor beta chains follows, all from one sample in a study of siplizumab effects on memory and regulatory T cells. Generated by immunoSEQ multiplex PCR, the TCRdb table keeps only in-frame clones and is missing some. The table shows about 69,000 clones, with over 75% occurring only once. Source material: Tregs sorted from blood. The receptors come from a human donor in good health. The CDR3 runs from the conserved cysteine through the conserved F or W. The order of the fields is D gene, clone size, J gene, V gene, CDR3 protein, CDR3 DNA. A D gene is named only where the DNA matches it firmly. Only some rows state a clone size, as once, few, many or a class for expanded clones.

D gene: .
clone size: .
J gene: TRBJ1-2
V gene: TRBV25-1
CDR3 protein: CASSEFGIPIYGYTF
CDR3 DNA: TGTGCCAGCAGTGAATTCGGGATCCCTATCTATGGCTACACCTTC

D gene: .
clone size: once
J gene: TRBJ2-7
V gene: TRBV13
CDR3 protein: CASSPLLGGVGEQYF
CDR3 DNA: TGTGCCAGCAGCCCCTTATTGGGGGGAGTAGGCGAGCAGTACTTC

D gene: TRBD1
clone size: .
J gene: TRBJ1-3
V gene: TRBV5-6
CDR3 protein: CASSFGTVRNTIYF
CDR3 DNA: TGTGCCAGCAGCTTCGGGACAGTTCGAAACACCATATATTTT

D gene: .
clone size: .
J gene: TRBJ1-2
V gene: TRBV5-1
CDR3 protein: CASSLSALNYGYTF
CDR3 DNA: TGCGCCAGCAGCTTATCTGCCCTCAACTATGGCTACACCTTC

D gene: .
clone size: .
J gene: TRBJ2-4
V gene: TRBV28
CDR3 protein: CASSSLRAWAELAKNIQYF
CDR3 DNA: TGTGCCAGCAGTTCGCTGCGAGCCTGGGCTGAGTTAGCCAAAAACATTCAGTACTTC

D gene: .
clone size: .
J gene: TRBJ2-2
V gene: TRBV5-1
CDR3 protein: CASSFDRTGELFF
CDR3 DNA: TGCGCCAGCAGCTTCGACCGCACCGGGGAGCTGTTTTTT

D gene: .
clone size: .
J gene: TRBJ1-1
V gene: TRBV6-1
CDR3 protein: CASSALDSAGEAFF
CDR3 DNA: TGTGCCAGCAGCGCCCTGGACAGCGCGGGTGAAGCTTTCTTT

D gene: TRBD2
clone size: .
J gene: TRBJ2-7
V gene: TRBV7-2
CDR3 protein: CASSLLAGVYEQYF
CDR3 DNA: TGTGCCAGCAGCTTGCTTGCGGGAGTTTACGAGCAGTACTTC

D gene: TRBD2
clone size: .
J gene: TRBJ2-3
V gene: TRBV2
CDR3 protein: CASSLGGGPRDTQYF
CDR3 DNA: TGTGCCAGCAGCCTGGGCGGGGGTCCTAGGGATACGCAGTATTTT

D gene: .
clone size: .
J gene: TRBJ1-3
V gene: TRBV7-9
CDR3 protein: CASSLDVSGYTIYF
CDR3 DNA: TGTGCCAGCAGCTTAGATGTGTCGGGGTACACCATATATTTT

D gene: .
clone size: few
J gene: TRBJ1-2
V gene: TRBV28
CDR3 protein: CASSEGYGYTF
CDR3 DNA: TGTGCCAGCAGTGAGGGCTATGGCTACACCTTC

D gene: .
clone size: .
J gene: TRBJ2-1
V gene: TRBV27
CDR3 protein: CASSPRALAVNEQFF
CDR3 DNA: TGTGCCAGCAGTCCTCGGGCCCTTGCGGTCAATGAGCAGTTCTTC

D gene: TRBD1
clone size: once
J gene: TRBJ2-7
V gene: TRBV18
CDR3 protein: CASSPRTGGEQYF
CDR3 DNA: TGTGCCAGCTCCCCGCGGACAGGGGGCGAGCAGTACTTC

D gene: .
clone size: .
J gene: TRBJ2-5
V gene: TRBV7-9
CDR3 protein: CASSLGDGWEETQYF
CDR3 DNA: TGTGCCAGCAGCTTGGGGGACGGATGGGAAGAGACCCAGTACTTC

D gene: TRBD1
clone size: once
J gene: TRBJ2-7
V gene: TRBV7-8
CDR3 protein: CASSLAGTGGAEQYF
CDR3 DNA: TGTGCCAGCAGCCTCGCCGGGACAGGGGGCGCCGAGCAGTACTTC

D gene: TRBD2
clone size: .
J gene: TRBJ2-1
V gene: TRBV28
CDR3 protein: CASTPISGRDEQFF
CDR3 DNA: TGTGCCAGCACCCCGATTAGCGGGAGGGATGAGCAGTTCTTC

D gene: .
clone size: .
J gene: TRBJ2-2
V gene: TRBV2
CDR3 protein: CASRDRTATGELFF
CDR3 DNA: TGTGCCAGCAGGGATCGGACAGCTACCGGGGAGCTGTTTTTT

D gene: .
clone size: .
J gene: TRBJ2-1
V gene: TRBV19
CDR3 protein: CASSIAPLTSPSSYNEQFF
CDR3 DNA: TGTGCCAGTAGTATTGCTCCACTGACAAGTCCAAGCTCCTACAATGAGCAGTTCTTC

D gene: TRBD1
clone size: .
J gene: TRBJ1-1
V gene: TRBV12-5
CDR3 protein: CASGIQGMNTEAFF
CDR3 DNA: TGTGCTAGTGGCATACAGGGGATGAACACTGAAGCTTTCTTT

D gene: .
clone size: once
J gene: TRBJ2-6
V gene: TRBV27
CDR3 protein: CASSLLGTWGTGANVLTF
CDR3 DNA: TGTGCCAGCAGTTTATTAGGGACCTGGGGGACTGGGGCCAACGTCCTGACTTTC

D gene: .
clone size: .
J gene: TRBJ2-7
V gene: TRBV20-1
CDR3 protein: CSAERAYEQYF
CDR3 DNA: TGCAGTGCTGAGCGGGCCTACGAGCAGTACTTC

D gene: TRBD1
clone size: .
J gene: TRBJ2-7
V gene: TRBV5-1
CDR3 protein: CASSLGTGQQYF
CDR3 DNA: TGCGCCAGCAGCCTCGGGACAGGGCAGCAGTACTTC

D gene: TRBD2
clone size: .
J gene: TRBJ2-5
V gene: TRBV5-1
CDR3 protein: CASSLGGLAGAGETQYF
CDR3 DNA: TGCGCCAGCAGCTTGGGGGGACTAGCGGGAGCTGGTGAGACCCAGTACTTC

D gene: .
clone size: .
J gene: TRBJ1-2
V gene: TRBV6-4
CDR3 protein: CASSGGPSIFYGYTF
CDR3 DNA: TGTGCCAGCAGTGGAGGACCTTCAATTTTCTATGGCTACACCTTC